Listed below are T cell receptor beta chains from one sample, sequenced in a study of T cells in Graves' hyperthyroidism and ophthalmopathy. TCRdb re-derived calls from the multiplex PCR reads in MiXCR, one entry per CDR3 protein. The sample comprises hundreds of thousands of distinct CDR3 sequences, around a sixth of which are singletons, and over 15% rests with the top ten. Sequences were obtained from blood. Receptors were obtained from a woman aged 45-65 years with Graves' hyperthyroidism that later progressed to Graves' ophthalmopathy. Both conserved end residues are part of each CDR3. The D gene is left open where the match is weak. Size is omitted from some rows. Given values are once, few, many or a class for expanded clones.

V: TRBV28; J: TRBJ2-7; D: .; size: .; DNA: TGTGCCAGCAGTTCCTCGGACACCTCCTACGAGCAGTACTTC; CDR3: CASSSSDTSYEQYF
V: TRBV11-2; J: TRBJ2-7; D: .; size: many; DNA: TGTGCCAGCAGCTCTCACCCTGTCGGCGAGCAGTACTTC; CDR3: CASSSHPVGEQYF
V: TRBV3-1; J: TRBJ2-1; D: TRBD2; size: .; DNA: TGTGCCAGCAGCCAAGGATGGGGGGGCAATGAGCAGTTCTTC; CDR3: CASSQGWGGNEQFF
V: TRBV3-1; J: TRBJ2-1; D: .; size: many; DNA: TGTGCCAGCAGCCAAGCCCCCTTAGGTGATGAGCAGTTCTTC; CDR3: CASSQAPLGDEQFF
V: TRBV18; J: TRBJ2-1; D: .; size: .; DNA: TGTGCCAGCTCACCACTGTACCCACACTACAATGAGCAGTTCTTC; CDR3: CASSPLYPHYNEQFF
V: TRBV6-1; J: TRBJ1-3; D: .; size: .; DNA: TGTGCCAGCAGTGAAGCGCGGAGCTCTGGAAACACCATATATTTT; CDR3: CASSEARSSGNTIYF
V: TRBV4-2; J: TRBJ1-1; D: .; size: .; DNA: TGTGCCAGCAGCCAAGATACCCACCCGGGCACTGAAGCTTTCTTT; CDR3: CASSQDTHPGTEAFF
V: TRBV20-1; J: TRBJ2-2; D: TRBD2; size: few; DNA: TGCAGTGCTAGAGTGTTTCTAGCGGTGAACACCGGGGAGCTGTTTTTT; CDR3: CSARVFLAVNTGELFF
V: TRBV19; J: TRBJ1-2; D: .; size: .; DNA: TGTGCCAGTAGTATCGTTCCAGTGACAGGTTATGGCTACACCTTC; CDR3: CASSIVPVTGYGYTF
V: TRBV6-1; J: TRBJ1-6; D: .; size: few; DNA: TGTGCCAGCAGTGCGGGCCCGAGGGGCCCCCTCCACTTT; CDR3: CASSAGPRGPLHF
V: TRBV14; J: TRBJ2-4; D: .; size: .; DNA: TGTGCCAGCAGCCTCAACAAGGGAAACATTCAGTACTTC; CDR3: CASSLNKGNIQYF
V: TRBV10-2; J: TRBJ2-5; D: TRBD1; size: few; DNA: TGCGCCAGCATTATGACAGGGTCCCTGAGGGAGACCCAGTACTTC; CDR3: CASIMTGSLRETQYF
V: TRBV5-1; J: TRBJ1-6; D: TRBD1; size: .; DNA: TGCGCCAGCAGCTGGGGACAGACCAATTCACCCCTCCACTTT; CDR3: CASSWGQTNSPLHF
V: TRBV27; J: TRBJ1-1; D: .; size: many; DNA: TGTGCCAGCAGAAATACAGGGAACACTGAAGCTTTCTTT; CDR3: CASRNTGNTEAFF
V: TRBV6-6; J: TRBJ1-2; D: .; size: few; DNA: TGTGCCAGCAGTTACGCACTCGGGACGGGTGGCTACACCTTC; CDR3: CASSYALGTGGYTF
V: TRBV18; J: TRBJ1-4; D: .; size: few; DNA: TGTGCCAGCTCACCACCGGAACAGGATAATGAAAAACTGTTTTTT; CDR3: CASSPPEQDNEKLFF
V: TRBV5-1; J: TRBJ2-6; D: TRBD2; size: .; DNA: TGCGCCAGCAGCTTGGTCCCGCCGACTAGCGGGGGGCTCCCCGGGGCCAACGTCCTGACTTTC; CDR3: CASSLVPPTSGGLPGANVLTF
V: TRBV12-3/TRBV12-4; J: TRBJ2-2; D: TRBD1; size: .; DNA: TGTGCCAGCAGTTTAGGGCAGGGGGTTGAAGACGGGGAGCTGTTTTTT; CDR3: CASSLGQGVEDGELFF
V: TRBV5-1; J: TRBJ2-7; D: .; size: .; DNA: TGCGCCAGCAGCCTGGAGGGAAGGGGTGGAGAGCAGTACTTC; CDR3: CASSLEGRGGEQYF
V: TRBV20-1; J: TRBJ2-3; D: .; size: few; DNA: TGCAGTGCTAGTTGGCTAGCGAGAAACACAGATACGCAGTATTTT; CDR3: CSASWLARNTDTQYF
V: TRBV6-5; J: TRBJ1-2; D: TRBD1; size: few; DNA: TGTGCCAGCAGTAACTGGGACAGGGGTAACTATGGCTACACCTTC; CDR3: CASSNWDRGNYGYTF
V: TRBV15; J: TRBJ1-6; D: .; size: many; DNA: TGTGCCACCAGCAGAGATCGCGGGGGAGGGACAAGCTATAATTCACCCCTCCACTTT; CDR3: CATSRDRGGGTSYNSPLHF
V: TRBV5-6; J: TRBJ2-1; D: TRBD2; size: many; DNA: TGTGCCAGCAGCTTTCCCGGGGGGGCCTACAATGAGCAGTTCTTC; CDR3: CASSFPGGAYNEQFF
V: TRBV7-6; J: TRBJ2-5; D: TRBD1; size: .; DNA: TGTGCCAGCAGCTCGGACAGGGGGCGCGAAGACCAAGAGACCCAGTACTTC; CDR3: CASSSDRGREDQETQYF
V: TRBV7-2; J: TRBJ1-1; D: .; size: few; DNA: TGTGCCAGCAGCTGGACCCGGGCAGCTCACACTGAAGCTTTCTTT; CDR3: CASSWTRAAHTEAFF
V: TRBV5-1; J: TRBJ2-1; D: TRBD1; size: many; DNA: TGCGCCAGCAGCTTGGCCCCGACAGGGGGCTACAATGAGCAGTTCTTC; CDR3: CASSLAPTGGYNEQFF
V: TRBV19; J: TRBJ2-2; D: .; size: once; DNA: TGTGCCAGTACCTGGGGACTCAACACCGGGGAGCTGTTTTTT; CDR3: CASTWGLNTGELFF
V: TRBV18; J: TRBJ1-6; D: .; size: .; DNA: TGTGCCAGCTCACCATTAGGCTCCAGCTCCTATAATTCACCCCTCCACTTT; CDR3: CASSPLGSSSYNSPLHF
V: TRBV5-6; J: TRBJ2-3; D: TRBD1; size: .; DNA: TGTGCCAGCAGCTTGGGGGGACAGGGGCCAGATACGCAGTATTTT; CDR3: CASSLGGQGPDTQYF
V: TRBV20-1; J: TRBJ1-2; D: .; size: many; DNA: TGCAGTGCTAGAGGAACAGTAGAACCCTTTCTAGATGGCTACACCTTC; CDR3: CSARGTVEPFLDGYTF
V: TRBV5-1; J: TRBJ1-3; D: .; size: .; DNA: TGCGCCAGCAGCCCGGCTGGCAGGATCAGCTCTGGAAACACCATATATTTT; CDR3: CASSPAGRISSGNTIYF
V: TRBV28; J: TRBJ1-5; D: .; size: .; DNA: TGTGCCAGCAGTTTCTCCGGGGGCGGCGGGGGTCAGCCCCAGCATTTT; CDR3: CASSFSGGGGGQPQHF
V: TRBV9; J: TRBJ1-2; D: .; size: .; DNA: TGTGCCAGCAGCGTAGATGCGGGTGGCTACACCTTC; CDR3: CASSVDAGGYTF
V: TRBV20-1; J: TRBJ2-5; D: .; size: many; DNA: TGCAGTGCTATTCCGGTAACCCGGACCCCCCAAGAGACCCAGTACTTC; CDR3: CSAIPVTRTPQETQYF
V: TRBV2; J: TRBJ1-3; D: .; size: once; DNA: TGTGCCAGAGGGACGGCGAACTCTGGAAACACCATATATTTT; CDR3: CARGTANSGNTIYF
V: TRBV7-6; J: TRBJ1-2; D: .; size: .; DNA: TGTGCCAGCAGCTTAGGAGAAGGGACTGGATACTATGGCTACACCTTC; CDR3: CASSLGEGTGYYGYTF
V: TRBV11-2; J: TRBJ1-2; D: .; size: many; DNA: TGTGCCAGCAGCTTAGATGAGTCAGGTACCTATGGCTACACCTTC; CDR3: CASSLDESGTYGYTF
V: TRBV11-2; J: TRBJ2-3; D: TRBD2; size: many; DNA: TGTGCCAGCAGCTTAGACCCATCTAGCGGGGGGGCCGTAGATACGCAGTATTTT; CDR3: CASSLDPSSGGAVDTQYF
V: TRBV11-2; J: TRBJ1-1; D: .; size: many; DNA: TGTGCCAGCAGCGAAGCAGTTTCAGAAGCTTTCTTT; CDR3: CASSEAVSEAFF
V: TRBV29-1; J: TRBJ1-1; D: .; size: .; DNA: TGCAGCGGTCTGAGCACTGAAGCTTTCTTT; CDR3: CSGLSTEAFF
V: TRBV20-1; J: TRBJ2-3; D: .; size: .; DNA: TGCAGTGCTACCGATCAGGGGGGGCCTTGGGCGGATACGCAGTATTTT; CDR3: CSATDQGGPWADTQYF
V: TRBV27; J: TRBJ2-5; D: .; size: .; DNA: .; CDR3: CASSLWARGTPDF
V: TRBV10-2; J: TRBJ1-1; D: .; size: few; DNA: TGCGCCAGCAGTGAGTCACGGGGCTATGGCACTGAAGCTTTCTTT; CDR3: CASSESRGYGTEAFF
V: TRBV4-1; J: TRBJ1-1; D: .; size: .; DNA: TGCGCCAGCAGCCAGGCCGGGACGAACACTGAAGCTTTCTTT; CDR3: CASSQAGTNTEAFF
V: TRBV3-1; J: TRBJ2-7; D: .; size: many; DNA: TGTGCCAGCAGCCAAGACTACAGCTGGAACGAGCAGTACTTC; CDR3: CASSQDYSWNEQYF
V: TRBV20-1; J: TRBJ2-5; D: .; size: .; DNA: TGCAGAGGGGCCCGGGGACCTCAAGAGACCCAGTACTTC; CDR3: CRGARGPQETQYF
V: TRBV6-5; J: TRBJ2-5; D: TRBD2; size: many; DNA: TGTGCCAGCAGCTACTCAAGCGGGGGGCGAGAGACCCAGTACTTC; CDR3: CASSYSSGGRETQYF
V: TRBV20-1; J: TRBJ2-3; D: TRBD2; size: .; DNA: TGCAGTGCTGAAAGCGTAGCGGGGGGGCCCCCAGATACGCAGTATTTT; CDR3: CSAESVAGGPPDTQYF
V: TRBV20-1; J: TRBJ1-1; D: .; size: .; DNA: TGCAGTGCTAGAGTAGGGCAGGTTGAAGCTTTCTTT; CDR3: CSARVGQVEAFF
V: TRBV5-1; J: TRBJ2-3; D: .; size: many; DNA: TGCGCCAGCACTCTTTTGAGACCGGGGACAGATACGCAGTATTTT; CDR3: CASTLLRPGTDTQYF
V: TRBV20-1; J: TRBJ2-5; D: TRBD1; size: many; DNA: TGCAGTGCTGAAGACAGGGGGTTCGGAGAGACCCAGTACTTC; CDR3: CSAEDRGFGETQYF
V: TRBV20-1; J: TRBJ2-3; D: .; size: few; DNA: TGCAGTGCTAGACGGAATACGCAGTATTTT; CDR3: CSARRNTQYF
V: TRBV12-3/TRBV12-4; J: TRBJ2-2; D: .; size: many; DNA: TGTGCCAGCAGGAGAGGGGGGGTAACCGGGGAGCTGTTTTTT; CDR3: CASRRGGVTGELFF